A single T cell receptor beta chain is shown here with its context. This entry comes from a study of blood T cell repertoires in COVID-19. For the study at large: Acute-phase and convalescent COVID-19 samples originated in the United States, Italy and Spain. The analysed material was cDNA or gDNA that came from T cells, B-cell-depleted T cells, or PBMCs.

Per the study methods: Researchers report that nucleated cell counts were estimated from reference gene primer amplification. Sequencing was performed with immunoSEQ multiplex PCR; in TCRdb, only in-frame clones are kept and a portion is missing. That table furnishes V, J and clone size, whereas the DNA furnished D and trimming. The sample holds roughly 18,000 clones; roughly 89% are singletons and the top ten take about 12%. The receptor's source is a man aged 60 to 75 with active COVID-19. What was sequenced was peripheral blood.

The CDR3 nucleotides read TGTGCCAGCGGCCGGCTGACAGCCTACGAGCAGTACTTC. It encodes CASGRLTAYEQYF. This rearrangement joins TRBV6-2 or TRBV6-3 to TRBJ2-7, with D possibly matching TRBD1 (5 bases). V was trimmed by 8 bases and J by 2 bases, leaving 13 bases between them. The CDR3 is made up of 13 amino acids. CDR1 MNHEY and CDR2 SVGEGT come from the germline V gene.